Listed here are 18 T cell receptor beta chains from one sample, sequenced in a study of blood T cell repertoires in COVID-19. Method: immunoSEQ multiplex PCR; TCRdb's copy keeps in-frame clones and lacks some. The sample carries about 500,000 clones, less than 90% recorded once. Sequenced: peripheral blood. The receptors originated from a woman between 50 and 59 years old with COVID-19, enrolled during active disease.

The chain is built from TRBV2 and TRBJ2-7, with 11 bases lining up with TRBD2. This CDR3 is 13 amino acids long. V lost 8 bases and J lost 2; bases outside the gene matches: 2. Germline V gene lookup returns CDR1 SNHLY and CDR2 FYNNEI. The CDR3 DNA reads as TGTGCCAGCGTTAGCGGGGGGGCCTACGAGCAGTACTTC. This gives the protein CASVSGGAYEQYF.

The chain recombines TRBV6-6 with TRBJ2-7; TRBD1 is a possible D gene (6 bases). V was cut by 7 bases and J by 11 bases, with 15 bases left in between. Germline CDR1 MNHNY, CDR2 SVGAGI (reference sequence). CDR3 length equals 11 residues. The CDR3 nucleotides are TGTGCCAGCACCCAGGGGAACACCGAGTACTTC. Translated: CASTQGNTEYF.

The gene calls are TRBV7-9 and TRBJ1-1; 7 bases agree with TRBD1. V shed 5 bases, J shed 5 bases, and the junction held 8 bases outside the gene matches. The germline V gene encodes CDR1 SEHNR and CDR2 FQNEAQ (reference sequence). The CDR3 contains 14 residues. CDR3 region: CASSADRVGTEAFF. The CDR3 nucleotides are TGTGCCAGCAGCGCAGACAGGGTAGGGACTGAAGCTTTCTTT.

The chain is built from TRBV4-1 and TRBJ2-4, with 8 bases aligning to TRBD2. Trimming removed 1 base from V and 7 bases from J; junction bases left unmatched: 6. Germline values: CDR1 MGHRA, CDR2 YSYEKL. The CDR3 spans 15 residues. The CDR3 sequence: CASSQGTSRLNIQYF. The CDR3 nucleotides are TGCGCCAGCAGCCAAGGGACTAGCCGACTTAACATTCAGTACTTC.

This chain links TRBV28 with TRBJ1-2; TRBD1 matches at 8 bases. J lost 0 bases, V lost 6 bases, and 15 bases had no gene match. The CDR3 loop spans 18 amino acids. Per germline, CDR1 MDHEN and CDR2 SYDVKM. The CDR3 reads CASRWTGPFSLPNYGYTF. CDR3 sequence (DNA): TGTGCCAGCAGGTGGACAGGGCCCTTCTCGCTTCCTAACTATGGCTACACCTTC.

CDR3 bases: TGTGCCAGCTCACCACTAGCGGGGGGGCCGTACGAGCAGTACTTC. It specifies CASSPLAGGPYEQYF. This chain joins TRBV18 and TRBJ2-7, with 11 nucleotides matching TRBD2. Germline assignment: CDR1 KGHSH and CDR2 LQKENI. Losses at the gene ends were 1 base for V and 4 bases for J; bases not matched to a gene: 3. The CDR3 sequence is 15 residues long.

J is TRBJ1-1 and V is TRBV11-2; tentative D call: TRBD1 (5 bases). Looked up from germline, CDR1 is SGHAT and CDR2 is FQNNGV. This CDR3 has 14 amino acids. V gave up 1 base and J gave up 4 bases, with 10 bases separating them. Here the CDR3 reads CASSLGSGFTEAFF. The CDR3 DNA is TGTGCCAGCAGCTTAGGTTCAGGGTTCACTGAAGCTTTCTTT.

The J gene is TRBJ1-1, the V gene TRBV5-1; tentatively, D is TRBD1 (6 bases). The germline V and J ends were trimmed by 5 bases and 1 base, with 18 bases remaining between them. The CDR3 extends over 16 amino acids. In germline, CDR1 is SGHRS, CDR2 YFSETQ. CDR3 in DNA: TGCGCCAGCAGACAGGTGTGGTCGACAGGGAACACTGAAGCTTTCTTT. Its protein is CASRQVWSTGNTEAFF.

The chain's CDR3 is CATSGIQETQYF. The CDR3 DNA sequence: TGTGCCACCTCAGGGATACAAGAGACCCAGTACTTC. The chain joins TRBV19 to TRBJ2-5, with a weak D call TRBD1 (5 bases). The CDR3 extends over 12 amino acids. Looked up from germline, CDR1 is LNHDA and CDR2 is SQIVND (reference sequence). V lost 10 bases, J lost 2 bases, and 11 bases lay in between.

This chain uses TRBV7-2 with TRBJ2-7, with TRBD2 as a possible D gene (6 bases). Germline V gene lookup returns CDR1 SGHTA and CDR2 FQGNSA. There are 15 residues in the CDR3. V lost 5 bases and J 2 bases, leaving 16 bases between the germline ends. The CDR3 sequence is CASSARRGRAYEQYF. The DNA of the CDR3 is TGTGCCAGCAGCGCGCGGAGGGGTAGAGCCTACGAGCAGTACTTC. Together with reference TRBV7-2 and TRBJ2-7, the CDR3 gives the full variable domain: GAGVSQSPSNKVTEKGKDVELRCDPISGHTALYWYRQSLGQGLEFLIYFQGNSAPDKSGLPSDRFSAERTGGSVSTLTIQRTQQEDSAVYLCASSARRGRAYEQYFGPGTRLTVT.

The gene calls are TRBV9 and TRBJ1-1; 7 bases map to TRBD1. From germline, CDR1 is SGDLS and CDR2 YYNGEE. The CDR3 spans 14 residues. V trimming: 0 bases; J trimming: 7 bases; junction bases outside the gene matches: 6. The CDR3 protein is CASSVGTGAYEAFF. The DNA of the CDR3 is TGTGCCAGCAGCGTAGGCACAGGGGCCTATGAAGCTTTCTTT.

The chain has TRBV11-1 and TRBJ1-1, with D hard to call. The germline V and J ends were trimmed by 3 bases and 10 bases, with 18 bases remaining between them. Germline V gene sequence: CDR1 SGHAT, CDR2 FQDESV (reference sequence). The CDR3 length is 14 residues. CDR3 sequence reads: CASSFPRHPARAFF. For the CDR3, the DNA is TGTGCCAGCAGCTTTCCCCGACACCCAGCCAGAGCTTTCTTT.

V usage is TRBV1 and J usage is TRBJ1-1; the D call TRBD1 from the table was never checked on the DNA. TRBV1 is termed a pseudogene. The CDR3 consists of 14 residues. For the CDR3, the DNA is TGCACCAGCACAGGGCCCCCCCCTGACACTGAAGCTTTCTTT. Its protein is CTSTGPPPDTEAFF.

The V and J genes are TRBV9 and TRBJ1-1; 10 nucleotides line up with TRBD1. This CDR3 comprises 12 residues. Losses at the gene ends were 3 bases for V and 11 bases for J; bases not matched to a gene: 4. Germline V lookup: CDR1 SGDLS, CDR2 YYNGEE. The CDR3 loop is CASSGDRGWAFF. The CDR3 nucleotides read TGTGCCAGCAGCGGGGACAGGGGTTGGGCTTTCTTT.

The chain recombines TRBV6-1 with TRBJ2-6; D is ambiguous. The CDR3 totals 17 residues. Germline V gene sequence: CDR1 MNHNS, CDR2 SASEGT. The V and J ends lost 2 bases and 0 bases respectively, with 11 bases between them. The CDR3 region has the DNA TGTGCCAGCAGTGAAAGTCCAGGCCTCTCTGGGGCCAACGTCCTGACTTTC. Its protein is CASSESPGLSGANVLTF.

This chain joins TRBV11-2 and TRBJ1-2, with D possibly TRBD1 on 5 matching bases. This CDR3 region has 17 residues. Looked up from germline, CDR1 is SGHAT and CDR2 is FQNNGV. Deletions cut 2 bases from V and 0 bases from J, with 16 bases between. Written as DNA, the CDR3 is TGTGCCAGCAGCTTAAGGAGGGACGCCCTAGCTAACTATGGCTACACCTTC. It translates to CASSLRRDALANYGYTF.

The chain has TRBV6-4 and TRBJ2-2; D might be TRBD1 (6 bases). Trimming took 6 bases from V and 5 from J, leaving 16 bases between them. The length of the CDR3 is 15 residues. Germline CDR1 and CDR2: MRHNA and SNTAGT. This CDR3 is CASRETGGNTGELFF. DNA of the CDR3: TGTGCCAGCAGAGAGACAGGTGGAAATACCGGGGAGCTGTTTTTT.

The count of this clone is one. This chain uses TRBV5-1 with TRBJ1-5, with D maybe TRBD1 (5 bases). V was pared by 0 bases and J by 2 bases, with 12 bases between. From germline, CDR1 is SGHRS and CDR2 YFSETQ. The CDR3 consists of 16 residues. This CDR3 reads CASSLDGGGGNQPQHF. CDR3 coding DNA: TGCGCCAGCAGCTTGGACGGCGGGGGGGGCAATCAGCCCCAGCATTTT.